Listed below are T cell receptor beta chains from one sample, sequenced in a study of T cell repertoires in cytomegalovirus infection. One entry per CDR3 protein, called by TCRdb with MiXCR from the reads. The sample lists fewer than 850,000 distinct CDR3 sequences, approximately 32% occurring once. These receptors have no known antigen. The sample consisted of cultured CD8+ T cells from PBMCs, taken from culture after CMV antigen stimulation. The receptors originated from a human donor in good health (CMV status not recorded). Some clones in this sample may be carry-over from other donors' samples. The CDR3 runs from the conserved cysteine through the conserved F or W. D genes are given only for firm matches. Clone size is given for some rows only: seen once, a few or many times, or a class if the clone is expanded.

clone_size: .; j_call: TRBJ2-1; v_call: TRBV7-9; d_call: .; cdr3_nt: TGTGCCAGCAGCTTAGCTTTTATTACTCCCCCCGGACAGCTGGTTTTTCGCCCCTACAATGAGCAGTTCTTC; cdr3_aa: CASSLAFITPPGQLVFRPYNEQFF
clone_size: .; j_call: TRBJ2-2; v_call: TRBV3-1; d_call: .; cdr3_nt: TGTGCCAGCAGCCAAGTGGTCGGGACGGCGGGACGAACCCTGGACACCGGGGAGCTGTTTTTT; cdr3_aa: CASSQVVGTAGRTLDTGELFF
clone_size: few; j_call: TRBJ1-1; v_call: TRBV6-5; d_call: .; cdr3_nt: TGTGCCAGCATCGGCCAAGGGGCGAAAACTGAAGCTTTCTTT; cdr3_aa: CASIGQGAKTEAFF
clone_size: .; j_call: TRBJ2-1; v_call: TRBV27; d_call: .; cdr3_nt: TGTGCCAGCAGTGTCCCGACGACAGGTCCCCACAATGAGCAGTTCTTC; cdr3_aa: CASSVPTTGPHNEQFF
clone_size: .; j_call: TRBJ2-7; v_call: TRBV6-5; d_call: TRBD2; cdr3_nt: TGTGCCAGCAGTTATCAAGTACTAGCGGGGGCCCCGACAGGCTACGAGCAGTACTTC; cdr3_aa: CASSYQVLAGAPTGYEQYF
clone_size: .; j_call: TRBJ1-5; v_call: TRBV4-1; d_call: TRBD1; cdr3_nt: TGCGCCAGCAGCCCCCCAGGGGGTCACGGCAATCAGCCCCAGCATTTT; cdr3_aa: CASSPPGGHGNQPQHF
clone_size: few; j_call: TRBJ2-1; v_call: TRBV12-3/TRBV12-4; d_call: .; cdr3_nt: TGTGCCAGCAGGACAGTGAACTACAATGAGCAGTTCTTC; cdr3_aa: CASRTVNYNEQFF
clone_size: .; j_call: TRBJ2-7; v_call: TRBV5-1; d_call: TRBD1; cdr3_nt: TGCGCCAGCTCAGGGACAGGGGATAACGAGCAGTACTTC; cdr3_aa: CASSGTGDNEQYF
clone_size: few; j_call: TRBJ1-5; v_call: TRBV5-4; d_call: .; cdr3_nt: TGTGCCAGCAGCTTAGACGGCGCCCAGCCCCAGCATTTT; cdr3_aa: CASSLDGAQPQHF
clone_size: .; j_call: TRBJ2-3; v_call: TRBV4-3; d_call: .; cdr3_nt: TGCGCCAGCAGCACCCGCCAGGGGCGGACAGATACGCAGTATTTT; cdr3_aa: CASSTRQGRTDTQYF
clone_size: .; j_call: TRBJ2-2; v_call: TRBV19; d_call: .; cdr3_nt: TGTGCCAGTAGTATACTTCGCAGCACAACGAACACCGGGGAGCTGTTTTTT; cdr3_aa: CASSILRSTTNTGELFF
clone_size: .; j_call: TRBJ1-1; v_call: TRBV4-3; d_call: TRBD1; cdr3_nt: TGCGCCAGCAGCCAAGGGACAGGGGGGTACACTGAAGCTTTCTTT; cdr3_aa: CASSQGTGGYTEAFF
clone_size: few; j_call: TRBJ2-5; v_call: TRBV4-1; d_call: .; cdr3_nt: TGCGCCAGCCGAAACATTCAGGGGGGTGAGACCCAGTACTTC; cdr3_aa: CASRNIQGGETQYF
clone_size: few; j_call: TRBJ2-5; v_call: TRBV7-6; d_call: .; cdr3_nt: TGTGCCAGCAGCAACCTTGGGACCCAGTACTTC; cdr3_aa: CASSNLGTQYF